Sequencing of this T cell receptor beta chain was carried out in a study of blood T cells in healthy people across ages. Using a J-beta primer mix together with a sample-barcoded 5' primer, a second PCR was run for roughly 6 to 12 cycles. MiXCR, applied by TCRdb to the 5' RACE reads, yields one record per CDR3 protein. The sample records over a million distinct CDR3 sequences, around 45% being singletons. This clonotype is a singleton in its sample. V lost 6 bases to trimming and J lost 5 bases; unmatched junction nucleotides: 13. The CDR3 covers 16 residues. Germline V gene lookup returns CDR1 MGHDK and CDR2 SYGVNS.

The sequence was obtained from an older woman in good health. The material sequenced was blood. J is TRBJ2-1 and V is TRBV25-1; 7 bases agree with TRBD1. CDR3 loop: CASRLKPGTADNEQFF. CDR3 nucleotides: TGTGCCAGCAGGTTAAAACCAGGGACAGCCGACAATGAGCAGTTCTTC. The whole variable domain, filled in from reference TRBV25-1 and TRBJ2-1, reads EADIYQTPRYLVIGTGKKITLECSQTMGHDKMYWYQQDPGMELHLIHYSYGVNSTEKGDLSSESTVSRIRTEHFPLTLESARPSHTSQYLCASRLKPGTADNEQFFGPGTRLTVL.